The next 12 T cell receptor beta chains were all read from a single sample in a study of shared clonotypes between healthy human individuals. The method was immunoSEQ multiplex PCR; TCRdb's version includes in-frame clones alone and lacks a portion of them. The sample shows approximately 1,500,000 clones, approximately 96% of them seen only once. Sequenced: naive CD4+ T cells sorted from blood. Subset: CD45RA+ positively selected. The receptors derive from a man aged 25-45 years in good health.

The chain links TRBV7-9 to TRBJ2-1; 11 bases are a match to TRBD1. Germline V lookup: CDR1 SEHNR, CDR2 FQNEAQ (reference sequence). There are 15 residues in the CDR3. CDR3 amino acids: CGVSRGQGARNEQFF. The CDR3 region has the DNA TGTGGTGTGTCCCGAGGACAGGGGGCCAGGAATGAGCAGTTCTTC.

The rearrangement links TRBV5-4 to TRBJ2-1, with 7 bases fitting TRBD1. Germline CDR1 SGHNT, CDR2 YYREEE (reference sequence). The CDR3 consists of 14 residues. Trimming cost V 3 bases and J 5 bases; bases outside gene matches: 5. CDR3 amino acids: CASSWLGQNNEQFF. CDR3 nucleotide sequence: TGTGCCAGCAGCTGGTTGGGACAGAACAATGAGCAGTTCTTC.

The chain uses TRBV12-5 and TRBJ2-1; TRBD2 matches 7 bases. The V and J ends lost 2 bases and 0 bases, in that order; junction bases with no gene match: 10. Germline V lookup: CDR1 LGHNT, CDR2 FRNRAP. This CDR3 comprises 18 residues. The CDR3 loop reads CASGLTGGGSFSYNEQFF. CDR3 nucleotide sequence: TGTGCTAGTGGTTTGACGGGAGGAGGGTCGTTCTCCTACAATGAGCAGTTCTTC.

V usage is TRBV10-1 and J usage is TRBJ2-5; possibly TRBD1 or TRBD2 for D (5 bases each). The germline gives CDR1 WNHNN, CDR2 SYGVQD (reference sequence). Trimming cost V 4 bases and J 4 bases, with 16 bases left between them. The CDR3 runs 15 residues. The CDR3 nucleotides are TGCGCCAGCAGTGGGGGTGAGGGGTTCCGAGAGACCCAGTACTTC. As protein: CASSGGEGFRETQYF.

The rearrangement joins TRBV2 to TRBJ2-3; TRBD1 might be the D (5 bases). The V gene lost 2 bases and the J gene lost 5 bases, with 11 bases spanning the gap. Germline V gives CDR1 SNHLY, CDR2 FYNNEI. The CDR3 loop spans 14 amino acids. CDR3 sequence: CASSETTTEDTQYF. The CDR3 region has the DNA TGTGCCAGCAGTGAAACGACGACAGAAGATACGCAGTATTTT.

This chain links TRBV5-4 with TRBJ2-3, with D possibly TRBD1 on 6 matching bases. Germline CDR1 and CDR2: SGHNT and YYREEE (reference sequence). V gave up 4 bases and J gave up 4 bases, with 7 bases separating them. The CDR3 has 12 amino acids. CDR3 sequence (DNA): TGTGCCAGCAGCACAGGGTCAGATACGCAGTATTTT. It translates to CASSTGSDTQYF.

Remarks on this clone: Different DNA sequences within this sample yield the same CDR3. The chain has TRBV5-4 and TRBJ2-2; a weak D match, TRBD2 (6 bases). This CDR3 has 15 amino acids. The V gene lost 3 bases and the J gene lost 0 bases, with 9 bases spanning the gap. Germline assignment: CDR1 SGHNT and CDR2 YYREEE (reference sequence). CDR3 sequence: CASSSGTPNTGELFF. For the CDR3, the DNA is TGTGCCAGCAGCTCCGGGACTCCGAACACCGGGGAGCTGTTTTTT. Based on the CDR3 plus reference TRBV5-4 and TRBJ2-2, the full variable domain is ETGVTQSPTHLIKTRGQQVTLRCSSQSGHNTVSWYQQALGQGPQFIFQYYREEENGRGNFPPRFSGLQFPNYSSELNVNALELDDSALYLCASSSGTPNTGELFFGEGSRLTVL.

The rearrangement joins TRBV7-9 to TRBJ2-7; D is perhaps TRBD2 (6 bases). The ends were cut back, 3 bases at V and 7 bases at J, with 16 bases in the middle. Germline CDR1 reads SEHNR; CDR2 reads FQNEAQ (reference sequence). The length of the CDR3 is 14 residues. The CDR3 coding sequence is TGTGCCAGCAGCTTTCGCGGGGCCCCCGTGGAGCAGTACTTC. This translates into CASSFRGAPVEQYF.

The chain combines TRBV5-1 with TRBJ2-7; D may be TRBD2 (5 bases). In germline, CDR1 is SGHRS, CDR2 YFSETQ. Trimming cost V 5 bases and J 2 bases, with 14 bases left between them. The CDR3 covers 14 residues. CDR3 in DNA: TGCGCCAGCAGTCAGAGGGTTGCACCCTACGAGCAGTACTTC. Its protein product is CASSQRVAPYEQYF.

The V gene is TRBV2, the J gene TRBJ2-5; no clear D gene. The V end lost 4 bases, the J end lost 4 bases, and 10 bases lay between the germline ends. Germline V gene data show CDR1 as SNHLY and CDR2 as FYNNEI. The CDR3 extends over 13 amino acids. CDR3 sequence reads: CASSAGLGETQYF. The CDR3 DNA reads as TGTGCCAGCAGTGCCGGGCTTGGAGAGACCCAGTACTTC.

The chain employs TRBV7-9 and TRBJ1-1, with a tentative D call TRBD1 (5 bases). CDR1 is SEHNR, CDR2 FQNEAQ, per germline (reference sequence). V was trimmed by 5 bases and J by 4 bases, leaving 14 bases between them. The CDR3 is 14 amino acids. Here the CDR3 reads CASSVTGASTEAFF. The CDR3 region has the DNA TGTGCCAGCAGCGTAACCGGGGCAAGCACTGAAGCTTTCTTT.

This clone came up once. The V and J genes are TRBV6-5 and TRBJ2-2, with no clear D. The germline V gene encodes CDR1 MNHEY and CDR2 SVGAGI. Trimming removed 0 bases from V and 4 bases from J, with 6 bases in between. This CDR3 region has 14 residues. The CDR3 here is CASSYSPVTGELFF. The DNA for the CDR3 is TGTGCCAGCAGTTACTCCCCAGTCACCGGGGAGCTGTTTTTT.